This T cell receptor beta chain was sequenced for a study of T cells after yellow fever vaccination. Study-level points and caveats: The study noted that FACS-sorted repertoires could contain abundant clonotypes contaminating from the bulk population. The booster response re-showed most primary clones: about 96% CD4, about 89% CD8.

The V and J ends lost 9 bases and 3 bases, in that order; junction bases with no gene match: 2. This CDR3 contains 11 residues. CDR1 LNHDA and CDR2 SQIVND come from the germline V gene (reference sequence). Of note for this clonotype: Its antigen is still unknown.

TCRdb re-called the 5' RACE reads through MiXCR, storing one row per CDR3 protein. The repertoire holds about 400,000 distinct CDR3 sequences, with 6% to 8% as singletons. This TCR derives from a man aged 25-45 years who received the YFV17D yellow fever vaccine. This chain links TRBV19 with TRBJ2-7, with 7 bases fitting TRBD1. The sequencing here drew on PBMCs, taken 5 days after the yellow fever booster vaccination. The CDR3 is CASGQDYEQYF. DNA for the CDR3: TGTGCCAGCGGACAGGACTACGAGCAGTACTTC.